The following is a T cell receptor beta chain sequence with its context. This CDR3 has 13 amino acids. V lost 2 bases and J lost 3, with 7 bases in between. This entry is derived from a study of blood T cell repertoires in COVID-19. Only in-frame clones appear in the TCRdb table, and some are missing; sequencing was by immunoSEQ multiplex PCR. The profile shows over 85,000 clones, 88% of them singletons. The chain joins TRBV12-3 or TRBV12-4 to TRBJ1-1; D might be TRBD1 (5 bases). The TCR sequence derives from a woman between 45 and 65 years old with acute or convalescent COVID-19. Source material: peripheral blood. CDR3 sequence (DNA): TGTGCCAGCAGTTTAATAGGGGACACTGAAGCTTTCTTT. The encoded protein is CASSLIGDTEAFF.